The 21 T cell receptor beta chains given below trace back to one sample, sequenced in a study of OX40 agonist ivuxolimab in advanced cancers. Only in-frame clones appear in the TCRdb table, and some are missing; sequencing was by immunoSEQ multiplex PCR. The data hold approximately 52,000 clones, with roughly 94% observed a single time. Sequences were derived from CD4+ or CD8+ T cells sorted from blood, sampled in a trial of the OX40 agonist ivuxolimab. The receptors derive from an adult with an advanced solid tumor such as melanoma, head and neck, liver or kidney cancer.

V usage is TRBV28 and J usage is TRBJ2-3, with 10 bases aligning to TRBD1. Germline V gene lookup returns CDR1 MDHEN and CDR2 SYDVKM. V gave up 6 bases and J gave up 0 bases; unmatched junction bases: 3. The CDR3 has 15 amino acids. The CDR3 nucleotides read TGTGCCAGCAGATGGACAGGGGGGAGCACAGATACGCAGTATTTT. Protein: CASRWTGGSTDTQYF.

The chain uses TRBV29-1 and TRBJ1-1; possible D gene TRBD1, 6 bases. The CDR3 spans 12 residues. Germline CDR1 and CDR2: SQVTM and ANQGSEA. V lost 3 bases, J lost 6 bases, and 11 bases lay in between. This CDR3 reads CSVEEQGPEAFF. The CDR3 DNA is TGCAGCGTTGAGGAACAGGGACCTGAAGCTTTCTTT.

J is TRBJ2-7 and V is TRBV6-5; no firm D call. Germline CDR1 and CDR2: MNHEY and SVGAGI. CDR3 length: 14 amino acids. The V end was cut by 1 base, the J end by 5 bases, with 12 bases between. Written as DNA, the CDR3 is TGTGCCAGCAGTTACTTGACCGAGCCCCACGAGCAGTACTTC. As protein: CASSYLTEPHEQYF.

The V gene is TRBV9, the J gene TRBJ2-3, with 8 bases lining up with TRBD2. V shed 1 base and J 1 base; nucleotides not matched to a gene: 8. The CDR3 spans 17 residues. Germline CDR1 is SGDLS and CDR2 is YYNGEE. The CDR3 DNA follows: TGTGCCAGCAGCGTAAGTCTGCGTAGCGGGGGCACAGATACGCAGTATTTT. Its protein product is CASSVSLRSGGTDTQYF.

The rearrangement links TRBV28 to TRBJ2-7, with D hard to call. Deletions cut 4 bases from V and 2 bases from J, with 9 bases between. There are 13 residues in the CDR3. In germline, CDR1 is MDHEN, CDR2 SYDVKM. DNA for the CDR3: TGTGCCAGCAGTTCCCCCTTAACCTACGAGCAGTACTTC. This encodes CASSSPLTYEQYF.

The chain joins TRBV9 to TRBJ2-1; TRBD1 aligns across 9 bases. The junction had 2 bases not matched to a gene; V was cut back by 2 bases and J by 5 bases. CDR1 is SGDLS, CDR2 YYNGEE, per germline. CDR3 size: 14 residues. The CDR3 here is CASSVTGGDNEQFF. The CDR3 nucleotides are TGTGCCAGCAGCGTGACAGGGGGGGACAATGAGCAGTTCTTC.

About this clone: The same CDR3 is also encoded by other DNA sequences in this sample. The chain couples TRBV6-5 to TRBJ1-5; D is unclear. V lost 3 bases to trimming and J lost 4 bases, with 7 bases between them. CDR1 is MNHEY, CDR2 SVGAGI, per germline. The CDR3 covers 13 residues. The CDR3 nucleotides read TGTGCCAGCAGTTATGGTACAAATCAGCCCCAGCATTTT. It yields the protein CASSYGTNQPQHF.

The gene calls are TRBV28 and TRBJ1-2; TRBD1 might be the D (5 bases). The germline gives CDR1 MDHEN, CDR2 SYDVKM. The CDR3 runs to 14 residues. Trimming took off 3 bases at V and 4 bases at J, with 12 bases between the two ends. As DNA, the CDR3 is TGTGCCAGCAGTTTCACTCAGGGAACCTATGGCTACACCTTC. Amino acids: CASSFTQGTYGYTF.

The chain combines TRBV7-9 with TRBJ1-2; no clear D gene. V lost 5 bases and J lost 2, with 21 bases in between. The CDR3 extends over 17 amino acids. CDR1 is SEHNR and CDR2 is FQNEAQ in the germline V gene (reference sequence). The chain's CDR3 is CASSLFGVAPGNYGYTF. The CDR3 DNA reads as TGTGCCAGCAGCCTCTTTGGGGTCGCCCCCGGGAACTATGGCTACACCTTC.

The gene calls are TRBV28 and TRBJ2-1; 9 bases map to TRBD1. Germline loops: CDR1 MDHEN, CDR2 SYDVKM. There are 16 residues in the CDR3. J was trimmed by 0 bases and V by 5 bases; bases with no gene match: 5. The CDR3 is CASSPGQGNSYNEQFF. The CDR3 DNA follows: TGTGCCAGCAGTCCGGGACAGGGAAACTCCTACAATGAGCAGTTCTTC. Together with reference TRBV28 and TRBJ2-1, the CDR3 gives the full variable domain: DVKVTQSSRYLVKRTGEKVFLECVQDMDHENMFWYRQDPGLGLRLIYFSYDVKMKEKGDIPEGYSVSREKKERFSLILESASTNQTSMYLCASSPGQGNSYNEQFFGPGTRLTVL.

The CDR3 bases are TGTGCCAGCAGTGATGGGGTAGGAACTGAAGCTTTCTTT. As protein: CASSDGVGTEAFF. This chain joins TRBV2 and TRBJ1-1; no reliable D call. The CDR3 sequence is 13 residues long. The germline V gene encodes CDR1 SNHLY and CDR2 FYNNEI. V lost 3 bases, J lost 5 bases, and 10 bases lay in between.

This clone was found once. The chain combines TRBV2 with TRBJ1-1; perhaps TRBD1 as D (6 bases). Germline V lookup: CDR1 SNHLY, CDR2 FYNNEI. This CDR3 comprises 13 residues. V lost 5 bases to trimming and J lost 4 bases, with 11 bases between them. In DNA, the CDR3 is TGTGCCAGCAGTTTAGGGGGTAGCACTGAAGCTTTCTTT. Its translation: CASSLGGSTEAFF.

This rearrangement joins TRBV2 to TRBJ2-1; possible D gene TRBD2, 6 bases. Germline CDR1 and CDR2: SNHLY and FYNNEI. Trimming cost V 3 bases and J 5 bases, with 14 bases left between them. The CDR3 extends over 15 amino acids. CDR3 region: CASSDLAGFDNEQFF. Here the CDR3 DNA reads TGTGCCAGCAGTGACTTGGCGGGATTCGACAATGAGCAGTTCTTC.

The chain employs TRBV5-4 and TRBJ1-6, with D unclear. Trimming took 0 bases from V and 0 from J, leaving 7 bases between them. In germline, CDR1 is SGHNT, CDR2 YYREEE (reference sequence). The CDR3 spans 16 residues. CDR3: CASSLDGSSYNSPLHF. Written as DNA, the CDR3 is TGTGCCAGCAGCTTGGACGGAAGCTCCTATAATTCACCCCTCCACTTT.

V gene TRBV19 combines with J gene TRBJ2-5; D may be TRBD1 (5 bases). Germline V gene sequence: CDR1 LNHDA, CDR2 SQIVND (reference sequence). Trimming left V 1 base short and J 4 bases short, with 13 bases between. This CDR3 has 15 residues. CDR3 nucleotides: TGTGCCAGTAGTATAGCTTGGGGCATATTAGAGACCCAGTACTTC. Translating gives CASSIAWGILETQYF. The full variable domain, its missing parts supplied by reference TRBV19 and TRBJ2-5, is DGGITQSPKYLFRKEGQNVTLSCEQNLNHDAMYWYRQDPGQGLRLIYYSQIVNDFQKGDIAEGYSVSREKKESFPLTVTSAQKNPTAFYLCASSIAWGILETQYFGPGTRLLVL.

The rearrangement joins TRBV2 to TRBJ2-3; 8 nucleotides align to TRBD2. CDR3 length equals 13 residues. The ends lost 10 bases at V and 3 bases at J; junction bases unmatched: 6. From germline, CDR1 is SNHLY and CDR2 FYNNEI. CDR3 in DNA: TGTGCCACCAGGGGACTAGTGACAGATACGCAGTATTTT. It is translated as CATRGLVTDTQYF.

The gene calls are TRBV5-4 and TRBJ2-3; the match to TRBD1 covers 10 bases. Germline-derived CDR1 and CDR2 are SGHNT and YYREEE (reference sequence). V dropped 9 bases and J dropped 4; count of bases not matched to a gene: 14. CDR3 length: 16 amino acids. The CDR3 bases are TGTGCCACCCTCCAAGACAGGGGGCTTTTGGCAGATACGCAGTATTTT. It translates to CATLQDRGLLADTQYF.

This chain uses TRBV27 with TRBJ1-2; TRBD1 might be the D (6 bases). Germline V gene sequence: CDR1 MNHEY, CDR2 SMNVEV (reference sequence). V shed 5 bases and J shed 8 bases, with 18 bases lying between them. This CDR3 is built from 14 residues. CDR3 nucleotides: TGTGCCAGCAGTACCGCGGGACAATCTTACGGCTACACCTTC. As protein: CASSTAGQSYGYTF.

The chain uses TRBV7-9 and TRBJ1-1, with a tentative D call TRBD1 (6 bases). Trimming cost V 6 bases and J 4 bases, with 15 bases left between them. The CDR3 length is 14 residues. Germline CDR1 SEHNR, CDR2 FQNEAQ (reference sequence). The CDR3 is CASSPRGLVTEAFF. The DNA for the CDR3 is TGTGCCAGCAGTCCCAGGGGTCTTGTCACTGAAGCTTTCTTT.

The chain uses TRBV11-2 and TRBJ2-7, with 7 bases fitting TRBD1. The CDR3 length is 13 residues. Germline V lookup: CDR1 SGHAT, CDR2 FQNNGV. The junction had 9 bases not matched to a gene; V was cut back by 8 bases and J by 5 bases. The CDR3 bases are TGTGCCAGCGCCTTGACAGGGTTCAACGAGCAGTACTTC. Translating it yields CASALTGFNEQYF.

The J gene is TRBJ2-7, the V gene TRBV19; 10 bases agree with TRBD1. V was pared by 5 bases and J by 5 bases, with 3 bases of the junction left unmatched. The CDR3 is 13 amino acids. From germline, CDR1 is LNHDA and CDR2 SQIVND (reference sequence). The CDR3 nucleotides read TGTGCCAGTAGTCCTGGGACAGGGGACGAGCAGTACTTC. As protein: CASSPGTGDEQYF.